The entry that follows covers one TCR beta chain sequence. This clonotype was detected many times. What antigen it recognizes has not been identified. The record has no base qualities; no much larger clone is one base away. In the ophthalmopathy patients, disease was moderately to severely active, with a Clinical Activity Score of 3 or more, a NOSPECS grade of 4 or more, and a duration of less than 3 months. Any patient with an uncontrolled infection, another autoimmune disease, pregnancy or lactation was excluded. Diagnoses were established on the basis of clinical symptoms, serum thyroxine and TRAb, thyroid ultrasound, and orbital computed tomography. PBMCs were isolated from approximately 10 ml of fresh peripheral blood by Ficoll-Paque density gradient centrifugation. Total RNA was extracted with Trizol reagent, and quality was checked on an Agilent 2100 Bioanalyzer. Including the terminal cysteine and phenylalanine, the CDR3 comprises 13 residues. CDR3 DNA is the only sequence kept; it has 39 bases, read in frame from the first base. From the germline V gene, CDR1 is MNHNS and CDR2 is SASEGT. Between the V and J ends, shortened by 7 bases and 7 bases respectively, the junction contains 17 bases.

The TCR beta CDR3 regions were amplified from RNA transcripts. The first round of RT-PCR for the TCR CDR3 was performed with the HTBI primer set and the Qiagen OneStep RT-PCR kit. Libraries were constructed in a second round of multiplex PCR, after which size selection and purification were performed. Sequencing of the libraries was done on an Illumina HiSeq2000 using paired-end 100 bp reads. In the original analysis: SOAPnuke was used to process the raw data, removing reads that contained adapters or uncalled bases, had a mean Phred below 15, or lacked an exact match to the constant primer or identifier. High-quality paired reads were merged with COPE v1.2.5, and unique nucleotide sequences were defined as clonotypes. MiTCR v1.1 was used to align clonotypes to the IMGT TRBV, TRBD and TRBJ reference segments. Analysis was restricted to V-J combinations with a frequency above 0.0001, which covered about 99% of repertoires. The TCS score was defined as F50 (clonal expansion) divided by E x V (chaos), with BLOSUM62-based TCRdist calculated between CDR3 peptides within each V-J. Welch's t-statistics and random forest reduced some 510 V-J features to roughly 13, which were used in a naive Bayes classifier (R e1071). TCRdb took the public reads, trimmed them with fastp at Q25, ran MiXCR for clone calling and kept in-frame beta chains. Entries are consolidated by CDR3 protein sequence, retaining the most common genes and DNA. These V and J calls are TCRdb output, not the study's own analysis. The sample contains over 350,000 distinct CDR3 sequences, roughly 15% of them found a single time. Approximately 13% of the sample is taken by the ten largest.

The data originate from a study of T cells in Graves' hyperthyroidism and ophthalmopathy (dated by TCRdb to about 2019). Some background on the complete study: Peripheral blood was sampled at the time of initial diagnosis, prior to any treatment. The roughly 100 discovery patients were randomly split 7:3 into training and test sets. An independent validation cohort of under 20 hyperthyroidism patients and about 15 patients who later progressed to ophthalmopathy tested prospective prediction of ophthalmopathy. Following sampling, methimazole starting at 30 mg daily was given to hyperthyroidism patients, and high-dose intravenous methylprednisolone was given to ophthalmopathy patients. The paper reports TCR Vbeta CDR3 sequencing of 135 peripheral blood samples: approximately 41 ophthalmopathy, under 85 hyperthyroidism and some 17 progressor patients. A discovery cohort of about 95 patients, roughly 40 with Graves' ophthalmopathy and about 58 with stable Graves' hyperthyroidism, was used to find distinguishing TCR V-J signatures. Thyroid tissue and blood T-cell repertoires from six Graves' hyperthyroidism patients were also compared in the study.

Study-level results and caveats: Sample size was not statistically predetermined, and blinding of investigators to group allocation was not performed. In validation, the model predicted progression to ophthalmopathy with 55% to 71% sensitivity and approximately 72% specificity, a median of 6.5 months before onset. Most expanded thyroid clonotypes (frequency above 0.001) were also detected in blood, a finding suggesting that blood repertoires may reflect thyroid immune responses. In cross-validation, a model built on a 13 V-J signature told ophthalmopathy apart from stable hyperthyroidism with approximately 90% sensitivity and about 81% specificity, and in testing the same model reached 80%/75%.

The receptor chain draws on TRBV6-1 and TRBJ2-7; the D gene could be TRBD1 or TRBD2, each one agreeing over 6 bases. Sequencing was carried out using blood. This receptor was identified in a man aged 18 to 29 with Graves' ophthalmopathy. The CDR3 protein is CASKGSGGGEQYF. The DNA sequence reads TGTGCCAGCAAAGGATCCGGGGGCGGGGAGCAGTACTTC.